Listed here are 18 T cell receptor beta chains from one sample, sequenced in a study of T cells in Graves' hyperthyroidism and ophthalmopathy (dated by TCRdb to between 2018 and 2021). The library was generated by multiplex PCR. The instrument given in TCRdb is Illumina HiSeq 2000. The TCR beta CDR3 regions were amplified from RNA transcripts. A first-round RT-PCR of the TCR CDR3 used the HTBI primer set with the Qiagen OneStep RT-PCR kit. TCRdb cleaned the public reads at Q25 with fastp, built clones with MiXCR and kept in-frame beta chains. Under each unique CDR3 protein, matching rows form one entry showing the most common genes and DNA. The table for this sample lists around 340,000 distinct CDR3 sequences; around 14% of them were counted only once. The ten largest clones take up around 25% of the sample. The sequenced material came from blood. Receptors originate from a woman aged 25-40 years with Graves' hyperthyroidism.

CDR3 residues: CSANPDPTHEQYF. For the CDR3, the DNA is TGCAGTGCTAACCCGGACCCGACGCACGAGCAGTACTTC. The chain is built from TRBV20-1 and TRBJ2-7; D uncertain. The CDR3 is made up of 13 amino acids. V lost 4 bases to trimming and J lost 5 bases, with 15 bases between them. The germline V gene has CDR1 DFQATT and CDR2 SNEGSKA (reference sequence).

This clonotype was seen ten or more times. V usage is TRBV2 and J usage is TRBJ2-1; the D gene is possibly TRBD2 (6 bases). There are 13 residues in the CDR3. V lost 11 bases to trimming and J lost 2 bases, with 13 bases between them. Germline CDR1 and CDR2: SNHLY and FYNNEI. This CDR3 is CAAGGLTYNEQFF. The CDR3 region has the DNA TGTGCCGCTGGGGGACTCACCTACAATGAGCAGTTCTTC. The full variable domain, completed using reference TRBV2 and TRBJ2-1, is EPEVTQTPSHQVTQMGQEVILRCVPISNHLYFYWYRQILGQKVEFLVSFYNNEISEKSEIFDDQFSVERPDGSNFTLKIRSTKLEDSAMYFCAAGGLTYNEQFFGPGTRLTVL.

This clonotype was counted only a few times. The V gene is TRBV6-1, the J gene TRBJ2-7; TRBD1 agrees at 7 bases. This CDR3 is 14 amino acids long. The V gene's germline CDR1 is MNHNS and CDR2 SASEGT. Unmatched junction bases numbered 5, after V lost 3 bases and J lost 3 bases. The CDR3 region has the DNA TGTGCCAGCAGTGAGACAGGGATCTTCTACGAGCAGTACTTC. Protein product: CASSETGIFYEQYF.

This clonotype has at least ten counts. The chain links TRBV2 to TRBJ2-5; TRBD1 matches 7 bases. CDR1 is SNHLY and CDR2 is FYNNEI in the germline V gene. The CDR3 is 13 residues long. After removal of 5 bases from V and 5 bases from J, the junction contained 5 bases not matched to a gene. The chain's CDR3 is CASSIDRAETQYF. In DNA form, the CDR3 reads TGTGCCAGCAGTATAGACAGGGCTGAGACCCAGTACTTC. The whole variable domain, filled in from reference TRBV2 and TRBJ2-5, reads EPEVTQTPSHQVTQMGQEVILRCVPISNHLYFYWYRQILGQKVEFLVSFYNNEISEKSEIFDDQFSVERPDGSNFTLKIRSTKLEDSAMYFCASSIDRAETQYFGPGTRLLVL.

This clonotype occurred once. The gene calls are TRBV7-2 and TRBJ2-2; 10 nucleotides align to TRBD1. The length of the CDR3 is 16 residues. CDR1 is SGHTA and CDR2 is FQGNSA in the germline V gene. The V segment lost 2 bases and the J segment 4 bases; nucleotides outside the gene matches: 4. The CDR3 region is CASSLWTGGGTGELFF. DNA of the CDR3: TGTGCCAGCAGCTTATGGACAGGGGGAGGCACCGGGGAGCTGTTTTTT.

V usage is TRBV7-9 and J usage is TRBJ2-4; maybe TRBD2 (5 bases). Germline lookup yields CDR1 SEHNR and CDR2 FQNEAQ (reference sequence). V was trimmed by 4 bases and J by 0 bases, leaving 16 bases between them. There are 17 residues in the CDR3. CDR3 region: CASSSTSLVGAKNIQYF. For the CDR3, the DNA is TGTGCCAGCAGCTCCACTTCACTAGTGGGAGCCAAAAACATTCAGTACTTC.

This clonotype showed up many times. DNA of the CDR3: TGTGCTAGTGGGACGGAGGATGAGCAGTTCTTC. The encoded protein is CASGTEDEQFF. The chain has TRBV12-5 and TRBJ2-1, with TRBD2 as a possible D gene (5 bases). This CDR3 comprises 11 residues. Germline V CDR1 and CDR2: LGHNT, FRNRAP. The V gene lost 6 bases and the J gene lost 8 bases, with 8 bases spanning the gap.

This clonotype has a count of ten or more. The J gene is TRBJ2-7, the V gene TRBV20-1, with TRBD2 identical over 7 bases. Trimming at V came to 8 bases and at J to 6 bases, leaving 7 bases not matched to a gene. CDR3 length: 11 amino acids. The germline CDR1 and CDR2 sequences are DFQATT and SNEGSKA (reference sequence). The CDR3 DNA sequence: TGCAGTTCTTGGGCGGGAGTCGAGCAGTACTTC. Translating it yields CSSWAGVEQYF.

This clonotype was recorded a few times. V is TRBV29-1 and J is TRBJ2-6, with a tentative D call TRBD2 (7 bases). The CDR3 is made up of 17 amino acids. V was shortened by 6 bases and J by 4 bases, with 22 bases between the two germline ends. CDR1 and CDR2 from the germline V gene are SQVTM and ANQGSEA. The CDR3 region has the DNA TGCAGCGTCATTTCTTTGGGGGGGCGATCCGGGGCCAACGTCCTGACTTTC. The encoded protein is CSVISLGGRSGANVLTF.

To note about this clonotype: At one boundary the junction diverges from the germline segment, which might be a read error. This chain links TRBV19 with TRBJ1-5, with D unresolved. From germline, CDR1 is LNHDA and CDR2 SQIVND (reference sequence). The CDR3 is 15 residues long. CDR3 sequence reads: CASSIGRYSNQPQHF. The CDR3 nucleotides are TGTGCCAGTAGCATAGGGCGGTATAGCAATCAGCCCCAGCATTTT.

The J gene is TRBJ2-4, the V gene TRBV28; D perhaps matches TRBD2 (6 bases). The CDR3 is 22 residues long. CDR1 is MDHEN and CDR2 is SYDVKM in the germline V gene. V shed 8 bases and J shed 1 base, with 36 bases lying between them. CDR3 bases: TGTGCCAGCGGCCCTGGGACTGATATTCAACAAGGTGATTTCTTCGCCAAAAACATTCAGTACTTC. It codes for CASGPGTDIQQGDFFAKNIQYF.

This clonotype was counted only a few times. The chain uses TRBV20-1 and TRBJ2-7, with 12 bases lining up with TRBD2. Germline V gene sequence: CDR1 DFQATT, CDR2 SNEGSKA (reference sequence). There are 13 residues in the CDR3. J gave up 5 bases and V 5 bases, and 4 bases lay outside the gene matches. The CDR3 DNA reads as TGCAGTGCTTCTAGCGGGAGGGTTCACGAGCAGTACTTC. Its protein is CSASSGRVHEQYF.

This clonotype was recorded many times. The chain uses TRBV28 and TRBJ2-7, with D possibly TRBD2 on 6 matching bases. CDR3 size: 11 residues. V lost 6 bases to trimming and J lost 8 bases, with 11 bases between them. Germline V gives CDR1 MDHEN, CDR2 SYDVKM. The CDR3 loop reads CASRGGLQQYF. CDR3 DNA sequence: TGTGCCAGCAGGGGAGGCCTACAGCAGTACTTC.

The J gene is TRBJ2-1, the V gene TRBV28; 11 nucleotides align to TRBD2. Trimming at V came to 3 bases and at J to 9 bases, leaving 4 bases not matched to a gene. This CDR3 has 14 residues. Germline V CDR1 and CDR2: MDHEN, SYDVKM. CDR3 sequence reads: CASSLILAGVEQFF. The CDR3 DNA reads as TGTGCCAGCAGTTTGATACTAGCGGGGGTTGAGCAGTTCTTC.

This clonotype was counted many times. The gene calls are TRBV28 and TRBJ1-5; weak D call: TRBD1 (6 bases). V shed 5 bases and J shed 5 bases, with 16 bases lying between them. Germline V gene sequence: CDR1 MDHEN, CDR2 SYDVKM. The CDR3 is made up of 15 amino acids. The CDR3 DNA sequence: TGTGCCAGCAGTACCGGACAGCACGGGTATCAGCCCCAGCATTTT. Translating it yields CASSTGQHGYQPQHF.

V is TRBV20-1 and J is TRBJ2-4; D is undetermined. This CDR3 spans 11 amino acids. V was clipped by 7 bases and J by 1 base, with 5 bases between them. The germline gives CDR1 DFQATT, CDR2 SNEGSKA (reference sequence). The CDR3 spells CSVWAKNIQYF. Written as DNA, the CDR3 is TGCAGTGTATGGGCCAAAAACATTCAGTACTTC.

This clonotype was found many times. The V gene is TRBV11-2, the J gene TRBJ2-1; 7 bases fit TRBD2. Germline V lookup: CDR1 SGHAT, CDR2 FQNNGV. Trimming removed 4 bases from V and 9 bases from J; junction bases left unmatched: 6. The CDR3 is 13 amino acids. CDR3 DNA: TGTGCCAGCAGCTCAGGGACTATGCTTGAGCAGTTCTTC. As protein: CASSSGTMLEQFF.

This clonotype was seen ten or more times. This sequence joins TRBV27 and TRBJ2-7; TRBD2 might be the D (6 bases). From germline, CDR1 is MNHEY and CDR2 SMNVEV (reference sequence). The CDR3 loop spans 14 amino acids. The V and J ends lost 7 bases and 0 bases respectively, with 13 bases between them. CDR3 in DNA: TGTGCCAGCACTTATAGCGGAACCTCCTACGAGCAGTACTTC. Protein sequence: CASTYSGTSYEQYF.